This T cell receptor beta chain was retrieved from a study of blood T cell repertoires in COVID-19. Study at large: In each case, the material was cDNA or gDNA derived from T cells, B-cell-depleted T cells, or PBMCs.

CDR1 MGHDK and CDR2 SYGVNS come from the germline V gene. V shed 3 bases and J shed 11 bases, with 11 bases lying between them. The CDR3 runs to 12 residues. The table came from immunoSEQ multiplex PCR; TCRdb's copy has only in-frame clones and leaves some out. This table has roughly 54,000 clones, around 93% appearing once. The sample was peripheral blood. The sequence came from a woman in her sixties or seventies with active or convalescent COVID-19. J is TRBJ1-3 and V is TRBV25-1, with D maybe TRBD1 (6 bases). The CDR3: CASSDLRTAIYF. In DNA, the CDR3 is TGTGCCAGCAGTGACCTTCGGACAGCCATATATTTT.